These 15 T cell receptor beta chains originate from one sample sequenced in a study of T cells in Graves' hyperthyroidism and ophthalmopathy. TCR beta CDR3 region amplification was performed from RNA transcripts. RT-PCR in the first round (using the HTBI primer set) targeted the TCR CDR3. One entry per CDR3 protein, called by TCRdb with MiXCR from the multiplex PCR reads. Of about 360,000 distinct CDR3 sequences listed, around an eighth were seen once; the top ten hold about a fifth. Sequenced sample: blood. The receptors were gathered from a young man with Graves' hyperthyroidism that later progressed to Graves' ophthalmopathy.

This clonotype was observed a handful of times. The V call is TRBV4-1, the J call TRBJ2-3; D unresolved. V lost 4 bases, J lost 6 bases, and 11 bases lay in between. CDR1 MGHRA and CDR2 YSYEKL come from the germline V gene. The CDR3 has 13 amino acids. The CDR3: CASSLSASDTQYF. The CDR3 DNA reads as TGCGCCAGCAGCCTCAGCGCCTCTGATACGCAGTATTTT.

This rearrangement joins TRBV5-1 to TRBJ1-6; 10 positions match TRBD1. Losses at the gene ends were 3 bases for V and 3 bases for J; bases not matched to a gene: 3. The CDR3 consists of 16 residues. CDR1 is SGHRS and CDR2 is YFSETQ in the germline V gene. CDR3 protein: CASSSRTGGYNSPLHF. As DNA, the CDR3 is TGCGCCAGCAGCTCTCGGACAGGGGGCTATAATTCACCCCTCCACTTT.

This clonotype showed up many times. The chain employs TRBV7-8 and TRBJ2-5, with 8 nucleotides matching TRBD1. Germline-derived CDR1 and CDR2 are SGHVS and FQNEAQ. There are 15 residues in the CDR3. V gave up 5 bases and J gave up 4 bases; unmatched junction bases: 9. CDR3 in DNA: TGTGCCAGCAGCCGTAGACCGGACAGGGTAGAGACCCAGTACTTC. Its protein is CASSRRPDRVETQYF.

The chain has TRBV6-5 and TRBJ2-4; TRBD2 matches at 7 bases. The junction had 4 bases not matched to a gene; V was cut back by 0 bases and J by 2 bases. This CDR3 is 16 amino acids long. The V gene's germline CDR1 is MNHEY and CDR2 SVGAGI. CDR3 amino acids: CASSYSGGSTKNIQYF. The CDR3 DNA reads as TGTGCCAGCAGTTACTCGGGGGGGTCAACCAAAAACATTCAGTACTTC.

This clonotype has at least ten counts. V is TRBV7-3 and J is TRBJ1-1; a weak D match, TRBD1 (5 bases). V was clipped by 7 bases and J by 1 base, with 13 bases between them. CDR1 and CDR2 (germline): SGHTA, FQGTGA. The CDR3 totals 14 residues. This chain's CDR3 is CASKLTAENTEAFF. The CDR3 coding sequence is TGTGCCAGCAAGCTGACAGCAGAGAACACTGAAGCTTTCTTT.

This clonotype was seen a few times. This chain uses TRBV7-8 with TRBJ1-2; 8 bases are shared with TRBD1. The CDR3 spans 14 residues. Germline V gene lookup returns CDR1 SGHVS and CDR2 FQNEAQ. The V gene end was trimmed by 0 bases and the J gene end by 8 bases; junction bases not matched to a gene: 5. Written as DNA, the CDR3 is TGTGCCAGCAGCTTAGCGGAGACAGGGGCCGGCTACACCTTC. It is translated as CASSLAETGAGYTF.

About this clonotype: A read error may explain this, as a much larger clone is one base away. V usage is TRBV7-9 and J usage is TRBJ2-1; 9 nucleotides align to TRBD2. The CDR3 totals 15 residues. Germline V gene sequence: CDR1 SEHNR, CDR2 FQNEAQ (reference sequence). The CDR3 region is CVSSFIAGDYNEQFF. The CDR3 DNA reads TGTGTCAGCAGCTTTATAGCGGGGGACTACAATGAGCAGTTCTTC. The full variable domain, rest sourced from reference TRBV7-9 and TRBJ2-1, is DTGVSQNPRHKITKRGQNVTFRCDPISEHNRLYWYRQTLGQGPEFLTYFQNEAQLEKSRLLSDRFSAERPKGSFSTLEIQRTEQGDSAMYLCVSSFIAGDYNEQFFGPGTRLTVL.

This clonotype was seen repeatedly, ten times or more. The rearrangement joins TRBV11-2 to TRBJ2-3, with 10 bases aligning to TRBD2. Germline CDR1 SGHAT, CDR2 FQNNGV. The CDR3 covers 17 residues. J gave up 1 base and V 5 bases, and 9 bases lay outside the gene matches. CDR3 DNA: TGTGCCAGCAGCAATTCCTGGAGCGGGGGGGGCACAGATACGCAGTATTTT. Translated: CASSNSWSGGGTDTQYF.

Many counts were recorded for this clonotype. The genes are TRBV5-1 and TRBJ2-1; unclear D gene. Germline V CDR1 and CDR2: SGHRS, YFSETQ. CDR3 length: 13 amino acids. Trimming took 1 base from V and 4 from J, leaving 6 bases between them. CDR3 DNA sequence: TGCGCCAGCAGCTTGATAGATTACAATGAGCAGTTCTTC. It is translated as CASSLIDYNEQFF.

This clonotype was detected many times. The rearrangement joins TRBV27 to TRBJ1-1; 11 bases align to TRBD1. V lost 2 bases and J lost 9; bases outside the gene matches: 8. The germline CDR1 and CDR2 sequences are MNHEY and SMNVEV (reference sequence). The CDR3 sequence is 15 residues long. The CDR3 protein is CASSLIPGQGAKAFF. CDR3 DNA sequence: TGTGCCAGCAGTTTAATACCCGGACAGGGGGCAAAAGCTTTCTTT.

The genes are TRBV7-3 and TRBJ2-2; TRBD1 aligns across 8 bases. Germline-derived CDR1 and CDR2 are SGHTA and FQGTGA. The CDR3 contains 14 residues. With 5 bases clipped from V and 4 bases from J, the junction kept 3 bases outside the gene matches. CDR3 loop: CASSLTGGTGELFF. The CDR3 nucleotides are TGTGCCAGCAGCCTTACAGGGGGCACCGGGGAGCTGTTTTTT.

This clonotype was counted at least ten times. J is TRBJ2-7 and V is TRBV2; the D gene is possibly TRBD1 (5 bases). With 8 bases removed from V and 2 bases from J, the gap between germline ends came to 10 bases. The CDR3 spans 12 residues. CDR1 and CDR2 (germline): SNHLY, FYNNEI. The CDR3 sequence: CASQTAAYEQYF. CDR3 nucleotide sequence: TGTGCCAGCCAGACAGCCGCCTACGAGCAGTACTTC.

For the CDR3, the DNA is TGCGCCAGCAGCCTCGGGACTAGCGGGAAAGAGACCCAGTACTTC. This codes for CASSLGTSGKETQYF. The rearrangement joins TRBV4-1 to TRBJ2-5; 13 nucleotides agree with TRBD2. With V trimmed by 4 bases and J by 3 bases, 2 bases remained unmatched. The CDR3 runs 15 residues. CDR1 and CDR2 (germline): MGHRA, YSYEKL.

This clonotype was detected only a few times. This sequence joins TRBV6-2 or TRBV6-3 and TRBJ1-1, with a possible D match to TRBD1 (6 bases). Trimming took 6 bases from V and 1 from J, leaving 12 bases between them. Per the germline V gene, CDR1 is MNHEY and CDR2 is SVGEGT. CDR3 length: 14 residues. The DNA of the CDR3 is TGTGCCAGCAGCTCGGACAGCCAGAACACTGAAGCTTTCTTT. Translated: CASSSDSQNTEAFF.

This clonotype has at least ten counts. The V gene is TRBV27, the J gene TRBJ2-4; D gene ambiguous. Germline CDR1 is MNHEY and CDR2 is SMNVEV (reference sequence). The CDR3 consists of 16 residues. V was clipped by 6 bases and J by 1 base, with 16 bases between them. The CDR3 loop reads CASSPLGLGAKNIQYF. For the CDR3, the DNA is TGTGCCAGCAGCCCCTTGGGCCTCGGGGCCAAAAACATTCAGTACTTC.